This is a list of T cell receptor beta chains from one sample in a study of identical twins. TCRdb itself ran the 5' RACE reads through MiXCR, one entry per CDR3 protein. The sample holds about 450,000 distinct CDR3 sequences, 15% to 20% seen once. What was sequenced was naive T cells sorted from blood. Receptors originate from a man aged 45-65 years in good health. CDR3s include the opening cysteine and the closing phenylalanine or tryptophan. Fields, in order: V gene, D gene, clone size, J gene, CDR3 DNA, CDR3 protein. The D gene is left open where the match is weak. Size tells how often a clone was seen (once, few, many) or the class of an expanded clone, and some rows leave it out.

TRBV29-1,TRBD1,many,TRBJ2-3,TGCAGCGTTGAAGAAGGGCAGGGGGTTCCAGATACGCAGTATTTT,CSVEEGQGVPDTQYF
TRBV25-1,TRBD1,NA,TRBJ2-5,TGTGCCAGCAGTGATCTCAAACGGCGGCAGGGGGCCTCGGAAGAGACCCAGTACTTC,CASSDLKRRQGASEETQYF
TRBV7-2,TRBD2,many,TRBJ2-7,TGTGCCAGCAGCTTGGGCGCTAGCGGAGGCTACGAGCAGTACTTC,CASSLGASGGYEQYF
TRBV12-3/TRBV12-4,NA,many,TRBJ1-3,TGTGCCAGCAGCCTCGCTGGGGAACTCTCTGGAAACACCATATATTTT,CASSLAGELSGNTIYF
TRBV20-1,TRBD2,few,TRBJ2-5,TGCAGTGCTAGTCGGACTAGCGGGTTTGGAGAGACCCAGTACTTC,CSASRTSGFGETQYF
TRBV7-2,NA,NA,TRBJ2-7,TGTGCCACCAGAAGGACACAGGACTACGAGCAGTACTTC,CATRRTQDYEQYF
TRBV2,NA,many,TRBJ2-1,TGTGCCAGCACGTCAGGGCCCCAAGGCAATGAGCAGTTCTTC,CASTSGPQGNEQFF
TRBV28,TRBD2,NA,TRBJ2-7,TGTGCCAGCAGTTTATTACTAGCGGGGGGAAGCTCCTACGAGCAGTACTTC,CASSLLLAGGSSYEQYF
TRBV6-2/TRBV6-3,NA,NA,TRBJ2-2,TGTGCCAGCAGTTACGTATTGAGGACAATCGACACCGGGGAGCTGTTTTTT,CASSYVLRTIDTGELFF
TRBV6-6,NA,few,TRBJ1-1,TGTGCCAGCAGGCCCCGAGACACTGAAGCTTTCTTT,CASRPRDTEAFF
TRBV5-1,TRBD2,many,TRBJ2-3,TGCGCCAGCAGTCCAAGGACCTTCACTAGCGGGGCCGGTAAAGATACGCAGTATTTT,CASSPRTFTSGAGKDTQYF
TRBV30,TRBD2,NA,TRBJ2-2,TGTGCCTGGGCACGACTAGCGGGGAACACCGGGGAGCTGTTTTTT,CAWARLAGNTGELFF
TRBV18,NA,many,TRBJ2-3,TGTGCCAGCTCACCTCCTGCCAGCACAGATACGCAGTATTTT,CASSPPASTDTQYF
TRBV5-1,NA,NA,TRBJ2-6,TGCGCCAGCAGCTCGGCGGCCAACGTCCTGACTTTC,CASSSAANVLTF
TRBV6-2/TRBV6-3,TRBD2,many,TRBJ2-1,TGTGCCAGCAGTCCTGAACTAGCGGGAGGAGGGAATGAGCAGTTCTTC,CASSPELAGGGNEQFF
TRBV18,NA,NA,TRBJ1-2,TGTGCCAGCTCCCCCGTCCCGACAAAGATACCTAACTATGGCTACACCTTC,CASSPVPTKIPNYGYTF
TRBV18,TRBD2,many,TRBJ2-3,TGTGCCAGCTCACCGACTAGCGGGGGAGATACGCAGTATTTT,CASSPTSGGDTQYF
TRBV5-1,NA,many,TRBJ2-4,TGCGCCAGCAGCTTGGCCGTAGCCAAAAACATTCAGTACTTC,CASSLAVAKNIQYF
TRBV28,TRBD1,NA,TRBJ2-1,TGTGCCAGCAGCAAAGACAGGGGGGGTGGGTTCTTC,CASSKDRGGGFF
TRBV5-1,TRBD1,NA,TRBJ1-5,TGCGCCAGCAGCTTGGGAGGGACAGGGAATCACCCCCAGCATTTT,CASSLGGTGNHPQHF
TRBV6-1,TRBD1,many,TRBJ1-5,TGTGCCAGCAGTAAACAGGGGGATCAGCCCCAGCATTTT,CASSKQGDQPQHF
TRBV5-5,NA,NA,TRBJ1-1,TGTGCCAGCAGCTTGGGTACATCTCTCGGCGAAGCTTTCTTT,CASSLGTSLGEAFF
TRBV11-2,TRBD2,many,TRBJ2-7,TGTGCCAGCAAACTAGCGGGAGATTACGAGCAGTACTTC,CASKLAGDYEQYF
TRBV28,NA,NA,TRBJ1-6,TGTGCCAGCAGTTCTGGGGGGCATAGTAATTCACCCCTCCACTTT,CASSSGGHSNSPLHF
TRBV9,NA,many,TRBJ1-6,TGTGCCAGCAGCGTATGGAGCTCCTATAATTCACCCCTCCACTTT,CASSVWSSYNSPLHF
TRBV18,NA,NA,TRBJ2-1,TGTGCCAGCTCACCAGGTCACAGGTCCTACAATGAGCAGTTCTTC,CASSPGHRSYNEQFF
TRBV5-1,NA,few,TRBJ2-3,TGCGCCAGCAGCTTGGGGAGTAGCGGTACAGATACGCAGTATTTT,CASSLGSSGTDTQYF
TRBV6-5,NA,many,TRBJ2-1,TGTGCCAGCAGTTCGCGGGACAGAATGTACAATGAGCAGTTCTTC,CASSSRDRMYNEQFF
TRBV5-1,TRBD2,many,TRBJ2-3,TGCGCCAGCAGCGTAAGCGGGGGTCGCACAGATACGCAGTATTTT,CASSVSGGRTDTQYF
TRBV12-3/TRBV12-4,NA,many,TRBJ2-2,TGTGCCAGCAGTTTGCAGGGCTTGAACACCGGGGAGCTGTTTTTT,CASSLQGLNTGELFF
TRBV10-3,NA,few,TRBJ2-5,TGTGCCATCAGTGCGACAGGTCAAGAGACCCAGTACTTC,CAISATGQETQYF
TRBV29-1,TRBD1,few,TRBJ2-7,TGCAGCACGGCGACAGGGTCCAACGAGCAGTACTTC,CSTATGSNEQYF
TRBV18,TRBD1,many,TRBJ2-2,TGTGCCAGCTCACCGAGGGGGCTCTTTAACACCGGGGAGCTGTTTTTT,CASSPRGLFNTGELFF
TRBV7-2,NA,NA,TRBJ2-3,TGTGCCAGCAGCTTAAACTTAGATGCGCAGTATTTT,CASSLNLDAQYF
TRBV6-1,NA,few,TRBJ2-7,TGTGCCAGCAGTACGGGTGTCGGAACATCTTCCTACGAGCAGTACTTC,CASSTGVGTSSYEQYF
TRBV6-1,NA,many,TRBJ2-7,TGTGCCAGCAGTCCCTTCGCGGGGTCGGACGAGCAGTACTTC,CASSPFAGSDEQYF
TRBV7-9,NA,many,TRBJ1-1,TGTGCCAGCAGCCCCGCCCGGGACGTAGCTTTCTTT,CASSPARDVAFF
TRBV11-2,TRBD2,NA,TRBJ2-1,TGTGCCAGCAGCAGTTCCTGGGTGATTCGACGGGGAGGGCCCGCACCGCAGTTCTTC,CASSSSWVIRRGGPAPQFF
TRBV7-8,TRBD2,NA,TRBJ2-3,TGTGCCAGTAATTTAGCGGGGGGGGGCACAGATACGCAGTATTTT,CASNLAGGGTDTQYF
TRBV3-1,NA,NA,TRBJ1-1,TGTGCCAGCAGCCTAGGGGGGCAGAACACTGGAGCTTTCTTT,CASSLGGQNTGAFF
TRBV18,NA,NA,TRBJ2-1,TGTGCCAGCTCGCCCGTACCGTACGAGCAGTTCTTC,CASSPVPYEQFF
TRBV4-1,NA,NA,TRBJ2-2,TGCGCCAGCAGCCAAGATAAAAGGAGGGGTAACACCGGGGAGCTGTTTTTT,CASSQDKRRGNTGELFF
TRBV20-1,NA,many,TRBJ2-2,TGCAGTGCTAGAGTGTCAGGGATCGGGGAGCTGTTTTTT,CSARVSGIGELFF
TRBV9,NA,few,TRBJ2-6,TGTGCCAGCAGCGTAGGGGGGGCCCTCTCGGGGGGGGCCAACGTCCTGACTTTC,CASSVGGALSGGANVLTF
TRBV12-3/TRBV12-4,TRBD1,few,TRBJ2-1,TGTGCCAGCAGTGAAGCCGGGACAGGGGAGTACAATGAGCAGTTCTTC,CASSEAGTGEYNEQFF
TRBV20-1,TRBD1,NA,TRBJ1-5,TGCAGTGCCGAAGGTACCCAGACAGGGCATCAGCCCCAGCATTTT,CSAEGTQTGHQPQHF
TRBV9,NA,many,TRBJ2-7,TGTGCCAGCAGCGTAGGTCAGGGGTCGACCTACGAGCAGTACTTC,CASSVGQGSTYEQYF